Listed below are T cell receptor beta chains from one sample, sequenced in a study of blood T cells in healthy people across ages. TCRdb reprocessed the 5' RACE reads with MiXCR, giving one entry per CDR3 protein. Here the sample spans around 1.5 million distinct CDR3 sequences, 42% being singletons. The sequencing input was blood. The source is a woman between 18 and 29 years old in good health. The CDR3 runs from the conserved cysteine through the conserved F or W. Each record gives: J gene, V gene, D gene, clone size, CDR3 protein, CDR3 DNA. A D gene is named only where the DNA matches it firmly. Clone size appears in some rows only: once, few, many, or a class for an expanded clone.

TRBJ1-2 | TRBV9 | NA | many | CASSPLQGSTGYTF | TGTGCCAGCAGCCCCCTCCAGGGAAGCACTGGCTACACCTTC
TRBJ2-7 | TRBV4-1 | TRBD1 | NA | CASSQGVGQPYEQYF | TGCGCCAGCAGCCAAGGGGTGGGACAGCCCTACGAGCAGTACTTC
TRBJ1-6 | TRBV12-3/TRBV12-4 | NA | NA | CASSRVGPPHF | TGTGCCAGCAGTCGAGTAGGACCCCCCCACTTT
TRBJ1-2 | TRBV14 | NA | NA | CASSQPDGSNYGYTF | TGTGCCAGCAGCCAACCCGACGGGTCTAACTATGGCTACACCTTC
TRBJ2-3 | TRBV28 | TRBD2 | NA | CASSLLAGGLRTDTQYF | TGTGCCAGCAGTTTACTAGCGGGGGGGCTTCGGACAGATACGCAGTATTTT
TRBJ1-1 | TRBV27 | NA | NA | CASSRHDRNTEAFF | TGTGCCAGCAGTCGACACGACAGGAACACTGAAGCTTTCTTT
TRBJ2-3 | TRBV5-1 | TRBD2 | NA | CASSPRGGTRVNTDTQYF | TGCGCCAGCAGTCCCCGGGGGGGTACCCGCGTTAACACAGATACGCAGTATTTT
TRBJ1-2 | TRBV14 | NA | few | CASSQEPGKWNGYTF | TGTGCCAGCAGCCAAGAACCGGGAAAGTGGAATGGCTACACCTTC
TRBJ2-7 | TRBV6-1 | NA | NA | CASGVVDFVYEQYF | TGTGCCAGCGGAGTTGTTGACTTCGTCTACGAGCAGTACTTC
TRBJ2-7 | TRBV4-1 | NA | NA | CASSQDAIGQEQYF | TGCGCCAGCAGCCAAGACGCGATCGGCCAGGAGCAGTACTTC
TRBJ1-6 | TRBV20-1 | NA | NA | CSAQGPVSYNSPLHF | TGCAGTGCTCAGGGACCGGTTTCCTATAATTCACCCCTCCACTTT
TRBJ1-2 | TRBV18 | TRBD1 | NA | CASSPIGQGTQNYGYTF | TGTGCCAGCTCACCAATTGGACAGGGGACCCAAAACTATGGCTACACCTTC
TRBJ2-4 | TRBV6-1 | TRBD1 | few | CASKSGTDKNIQYF | TGTGCCAGCAAATCCGGGACAGACAAAAACATTCAGTACTTC
TRBJ2-1 | TRBV13 | TRBD1 | NA | CASSNDRVAYNEQFF | TGTGCCAGCAGCAACGACAGGGTGGCCTACAATGAGCAGTTCTTC
TRBJ1-4 | TRBV29-1 | NA | NA | CSAKGGGEEKLFF | TGCAGCGCAAAGGGGGGGGGTGAGGAAAAACTGTTTTTT
TRBJ2-7 | TRBV28 | NA | NA | CASMMDFGYEQYF | TGTGCCAGCATGATGGACTTCGGCTACGAGCAGTACTTC
TRBJ1-4 | TRBV15 | NA | NA | CATSRDFGLGLTNEKLFF | TGTGCCACCAGCAGAGATTTTGGGCTGGGATTGACTAATGAAAAACTGTTTTTT
TRBJ1-5 | TRBV3-1 | NA | few | CASSQGYYQPQHF | TGTGCCAGCAGCCAAGGTTACTATCAGCCCCAGCATTTT
TRBJ2-1 | TRBV5-1 | NA | few | CASSDTGTVYNEQFF | TGCGCCAGCTCCGACACCGGGACCGTATACAATGAGCAGTTCTTC
TRBJ2-7 | TRBV9 | TRBD2 | NA | CASSVASSGGSYEQYF | TGTGCCAGCAGCGTAGCGTCTAGCGGGGGATCCTACGAGCAGTACTTC
TRBJ2-1 | TRBV3-1 | TRBD2 | few | CATRLAGGPIDEQFF | TGTGCCACCCGACTAGCGGGGGGGCCTATTGATGAGCAGTTCTTC
TRBJ2-2 | TRBV20-1 | TRBD2 | few | CSASLSGSSGRRGSGELFF | TGCAGTGCTAGTCTTTCGGGGTCTAGCGGGAGGCGGGGGTCCGGGGAGCTGTTTTTT
TRBJ2-7 | TRBV29-1 | TRBD1 | few | CSVEGAGVPGQSSYEQYF | TGCAGCGTTGAAGGGGCCGGGGTCCCGGGACAGAGCTCCTACGAGCAGTACTTC
TRBJ1-5 | TRBV20-1 | TRBD1 | few | CSARPGTVNQPQHF | TGCAGTGCTAGACCCGGGACAGTGAATCAGCCCCAGCATTTT
TRBJ2-7 | TRBV5-4 | TRBD2 | NA | CASSSRTSGKPYEQYF | TGTGCCAGCAGCTCCAGGACTAGCGGTAAACCCTACGAGCAGTACTTC
TRBJ1-5 | TRBV3-1 | NA | NA | CASTRGGNQPQHF | TGTGCCAGCACCAGGGGAGGAAATCAGCCCCAGCATTTT
TRBJ1-6 | TRBV25-1 | TRBD1 | NA | CASSLTGGDSPLHF | TGTGCCAGCAGCCTCACAGGGGGGGATTCACCCCTCCACTTT
TRBJ2-7 | TRBV9 | TRBD2 | few | CASSVGSGTSPEQYF | TGTGCCAGCAGCGTAGGATCCGGGACTAGTCCTGAGCAGTACTTC
TRBJ2-5 | TRBV29-1 | NA | NA | CSVRPSETQYF | TGCAGCGTCCGGCCGTCAGAGACCCAGTACTTC
TRBJ1-1 | TRBV10-3 | NA | NA | CAISVNNEAFF | TGTGCCATCAGCGTCAACAATGAAGCTTTCTTT
TRBJ1-4 | TRBV30 | NA | NA | CAWSVLLLLGATNEKLFF | TGTGCCTGGAGTGTATTGCTCCTTCTGGGGGCAACTAATGAAAAACTGTTTTTT
TRBJ2-3 | TRBV4-2 | TRBD2 | NA | CASSQDSGGAASGYF | TGTGCCAGCAGCCAAGATTCGGGGGGGGCGGCCTCGGGGTATTTT
TRBJ2-1 | TRBV7-9 | NA | NA | CASSLGTVTREQFF | TGTGCCAGCAGCTTAGGGACGGTCACTCGAGAGCAGTTCTTC
TRBJ2-5 | TRBV7-2 | NA | few | CASSRQPQETQYF | TGTGCCAGCAGCCGACAGCCCCAAGAGACCCAGTACTTC
TRBJ2-3 | TRBV11-1 | TRBD2 | NA | CASTGGGASMDTQYF | TGTGCCAGCACCGGCGGGGGGGCCTCTATGGATACGCAGTATTTT
TRBJ1-2 | TRBV27 | TRBD1 | NA | CASSISGQVANYGYTF | TGTGCCAGCAGTATCTCGGGACAGGTAGCTAACTATGGCTACACCTTC
TRBJ1-1 | TRBV7-9 | NA | NA | CASSSNVGTEAFF | TGTGCCAGCAGCTCCAACGTGGGCACTGAAGCTTTCTTT
TRBJ1-4 | TRBV27 | NA | few | CASSFAGGEKLFF | TGTGCCAGCAGTTTTGCGGGGGGTGAAAAACTGTTTTTT
TRBJ1-1 | TRBV5-1 | NA | NA | CASSMGTANTEAFF | TGCGCCAGCAGCATGGGGACGGCGAACACTGAAGCTTTCTTT
TRBJ1-5 | TRBV10-3 | NA | NA | CAINEGDGGLGQPQHF | TGTGCCATCAATGAAGGGGACGGGGGACTTGGCCAGCCCCAGCATTTT
TRBJ2-7 | TRBV5-1 | TRBD2 | NA | CASSPGLAQNNEQYF | TGCGCCAGCTCCCCGGGACTAGCGCAAAACAATGAGCAGTACTTC
TRBJ2-7 | TRBV9 | NA | few | CASSASPDRTYEQYF | TGTGCCAGCAGCGCCTCCCCGGACAGAACCTACGAGCAGTACTTC